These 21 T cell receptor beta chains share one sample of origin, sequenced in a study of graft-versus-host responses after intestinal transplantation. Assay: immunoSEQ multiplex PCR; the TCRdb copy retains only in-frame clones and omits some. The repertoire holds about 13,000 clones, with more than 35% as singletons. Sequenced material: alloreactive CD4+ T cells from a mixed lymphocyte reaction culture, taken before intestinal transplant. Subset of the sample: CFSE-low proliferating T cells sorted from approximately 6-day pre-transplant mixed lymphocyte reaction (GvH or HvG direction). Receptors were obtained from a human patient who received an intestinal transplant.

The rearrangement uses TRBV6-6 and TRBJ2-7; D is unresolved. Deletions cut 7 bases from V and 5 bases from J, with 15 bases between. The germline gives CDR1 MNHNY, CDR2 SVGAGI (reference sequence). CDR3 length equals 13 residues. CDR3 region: CASTLIPSHEQYF. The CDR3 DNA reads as TGTGCCAGCACCCTAATACCATCCCACGAGCAGTACTTC.

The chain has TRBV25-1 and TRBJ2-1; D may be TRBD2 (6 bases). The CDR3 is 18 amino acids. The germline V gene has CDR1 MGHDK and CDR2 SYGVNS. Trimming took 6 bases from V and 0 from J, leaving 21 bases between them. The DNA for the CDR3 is TGTGCCAGCAGCTCCCTCGGAATAGCGGAGAGCTCCTACAATGAGCAGTTCTTC. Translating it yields CASSSLGIAESSYNEQFF.

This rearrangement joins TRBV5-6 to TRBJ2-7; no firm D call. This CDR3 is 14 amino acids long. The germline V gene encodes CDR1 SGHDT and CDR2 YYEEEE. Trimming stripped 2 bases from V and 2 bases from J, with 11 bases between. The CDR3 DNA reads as TGTGCCAGCAGCTTCGTGGGCAGACCCTACGAGCAGTACTTC. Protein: CASSFVGRPYEQYF.

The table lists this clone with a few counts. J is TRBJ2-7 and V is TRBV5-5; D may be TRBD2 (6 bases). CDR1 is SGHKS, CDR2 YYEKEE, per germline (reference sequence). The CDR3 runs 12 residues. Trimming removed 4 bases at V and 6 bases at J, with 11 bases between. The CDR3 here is CASSLGGSEQYF. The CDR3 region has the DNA TGTGCCAGCAGCCTCGGAGGGTCCGAGCAGTACTTC. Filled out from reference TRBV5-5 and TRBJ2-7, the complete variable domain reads DAGVTQSPTHLIKTRGQQVTLRCSPISGHKSVSWYQQVLGQGPQFIFQYYEKEERGRGNFPDRFSARQFPNYSSELNVNALLLGDSALYLCASSLGGSEQYFGPGTRLTVT.

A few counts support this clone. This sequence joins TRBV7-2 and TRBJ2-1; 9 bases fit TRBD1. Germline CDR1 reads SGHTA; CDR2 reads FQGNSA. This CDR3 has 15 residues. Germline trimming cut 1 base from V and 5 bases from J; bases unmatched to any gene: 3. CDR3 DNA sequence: TGTGCCAGCAGCTTAGGGGACAGGGTCAACAATGAGCAGTTCTTC. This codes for CASSLGDRVNNEQFF.

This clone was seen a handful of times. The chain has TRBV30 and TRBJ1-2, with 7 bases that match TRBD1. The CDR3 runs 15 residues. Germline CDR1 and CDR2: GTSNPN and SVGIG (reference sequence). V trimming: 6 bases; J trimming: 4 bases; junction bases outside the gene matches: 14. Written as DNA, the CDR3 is TGTGCCTGTACAATTAAGGGACAGCCAACCTATGGCTACACCTTC. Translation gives CACTIKGQPTYGYTF.

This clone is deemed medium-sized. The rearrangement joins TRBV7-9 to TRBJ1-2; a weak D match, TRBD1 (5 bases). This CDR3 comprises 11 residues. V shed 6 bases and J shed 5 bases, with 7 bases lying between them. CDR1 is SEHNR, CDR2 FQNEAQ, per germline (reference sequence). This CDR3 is CASRGPYGYTF. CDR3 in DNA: TGTGCCAGCAGGGGGCCTTATGGCTACACCTTC. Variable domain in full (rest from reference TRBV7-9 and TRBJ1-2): DTGVSQNPRHKITKRGQNVTFRCDPISEHNRLYWYRQTLGQGPEFLTYFQNEAQLEKSRLLSDRFSAERPKGSFSTLEIQRTEQGDSAMYLCASRGPYGYTFGSGTRLTVV.

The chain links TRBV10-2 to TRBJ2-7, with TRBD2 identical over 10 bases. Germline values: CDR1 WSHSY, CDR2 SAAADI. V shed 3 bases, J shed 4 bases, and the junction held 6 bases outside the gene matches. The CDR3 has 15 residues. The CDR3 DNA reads TGCGCCAGCAGTGATAAAGCGGGGGGGCGATACGAGCAGTACTTC. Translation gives CASSDKAGGRYEQYF.

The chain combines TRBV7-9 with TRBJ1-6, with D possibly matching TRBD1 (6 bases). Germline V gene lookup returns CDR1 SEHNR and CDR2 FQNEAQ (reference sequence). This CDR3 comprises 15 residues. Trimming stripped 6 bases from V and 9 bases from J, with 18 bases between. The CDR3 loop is CASRLTRDNRSPLHF. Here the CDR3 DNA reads TGTGCCAGCAGGCTAACCCGGGACAACCGTTCACCCCTCCACTTT.

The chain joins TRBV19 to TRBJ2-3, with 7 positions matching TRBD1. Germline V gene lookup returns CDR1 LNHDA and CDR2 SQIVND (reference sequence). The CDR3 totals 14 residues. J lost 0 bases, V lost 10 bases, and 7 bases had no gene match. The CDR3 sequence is CATRDSPSTDTQYF. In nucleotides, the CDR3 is TGTGCCACCCGGGACAGCCCTAGCACAGATACGCAGTATTTT.

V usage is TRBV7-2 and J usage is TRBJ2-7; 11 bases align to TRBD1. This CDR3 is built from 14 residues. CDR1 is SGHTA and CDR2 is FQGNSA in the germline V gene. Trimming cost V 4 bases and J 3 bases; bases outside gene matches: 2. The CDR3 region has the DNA TGTGCCAGCAGCTGGGACAGGGGGATCTACGAGCAGTACTTC. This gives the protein CASSWDRGIYEQYF.

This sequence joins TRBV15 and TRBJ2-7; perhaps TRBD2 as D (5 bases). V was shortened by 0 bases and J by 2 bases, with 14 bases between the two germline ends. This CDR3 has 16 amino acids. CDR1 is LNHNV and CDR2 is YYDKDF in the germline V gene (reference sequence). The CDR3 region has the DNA TGTGCCACCAGCAGAGACCGCGGGCCGCTAACCTACGAGCAGTACTTC. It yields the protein CATSRDRGPLTYEQYF.

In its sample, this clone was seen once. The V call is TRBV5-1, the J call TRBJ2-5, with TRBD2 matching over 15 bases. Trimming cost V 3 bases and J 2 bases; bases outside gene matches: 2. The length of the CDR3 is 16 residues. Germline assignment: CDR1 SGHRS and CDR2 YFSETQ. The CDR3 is CASSWTSGGAQETQYF. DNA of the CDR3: TGCGCCAGCAGCTGGACTAGCGGGGGGGCGCAAGAGACCCAGTACTTC.

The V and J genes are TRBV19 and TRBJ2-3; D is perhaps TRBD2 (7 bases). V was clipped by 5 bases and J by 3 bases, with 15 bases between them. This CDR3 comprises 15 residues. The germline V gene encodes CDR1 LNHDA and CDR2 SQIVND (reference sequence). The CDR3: CASSQSGGQTDTQYF. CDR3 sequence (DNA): TGTGCCAGTAGTCAGTCGGGGGGCCAGACAGATACGCAGTATTTT.

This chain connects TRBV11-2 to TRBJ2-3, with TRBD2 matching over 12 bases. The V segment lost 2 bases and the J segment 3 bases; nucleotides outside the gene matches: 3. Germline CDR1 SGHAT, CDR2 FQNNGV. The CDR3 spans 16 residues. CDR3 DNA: TGTGCCAGCAGCTTACTAGCGGGGGGGCTAACAGATACGCAGTATTTT. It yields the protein CASSLLAGGLTDTQYF. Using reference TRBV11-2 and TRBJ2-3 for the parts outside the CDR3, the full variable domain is EAGVAQSPRYKIIEKRQSVAFWCNPISGHATLYWYQQILGQGPKLLIQFQNNGVVDDSQLPKDRFSAERLKGVDSTLKIQPAKLEDSAVYLCASSLLAGGLTDTQYFGPGTRLTVL.

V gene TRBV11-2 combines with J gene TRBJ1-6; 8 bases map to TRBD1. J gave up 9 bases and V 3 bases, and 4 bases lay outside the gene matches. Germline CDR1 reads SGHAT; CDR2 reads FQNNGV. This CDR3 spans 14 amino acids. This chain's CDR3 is CASSFRGHGSPLHF. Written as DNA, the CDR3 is TGTGCCAGCAGCTTCAGGGGGCATGGTTCACCCCTCCACTTT.

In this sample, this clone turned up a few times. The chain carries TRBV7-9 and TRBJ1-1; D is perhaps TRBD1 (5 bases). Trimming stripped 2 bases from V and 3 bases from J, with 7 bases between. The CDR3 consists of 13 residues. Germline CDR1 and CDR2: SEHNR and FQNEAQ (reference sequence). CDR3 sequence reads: CASSLWGDTEAFF. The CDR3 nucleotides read TGTGCCAGCAGCTTATGGGGGGACACTGAAGCTTTCTTT.

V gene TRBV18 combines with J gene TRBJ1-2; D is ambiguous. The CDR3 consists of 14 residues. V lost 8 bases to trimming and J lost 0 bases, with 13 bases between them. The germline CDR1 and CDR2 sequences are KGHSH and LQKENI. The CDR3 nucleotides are TGTGCCAGCGCCAGCCTCGGGGCTAACTATGGCTACACCTTC. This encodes CASASLGANYGYTF.

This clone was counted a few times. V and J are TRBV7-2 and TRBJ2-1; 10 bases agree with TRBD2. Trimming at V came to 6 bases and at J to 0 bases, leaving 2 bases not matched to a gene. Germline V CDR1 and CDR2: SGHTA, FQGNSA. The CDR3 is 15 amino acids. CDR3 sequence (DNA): TGTGCCAGCAGTTGGACTAGCGGCTCCTACAATGAGCAGTTCTTC. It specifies CASSWTSGSYNEQFF.

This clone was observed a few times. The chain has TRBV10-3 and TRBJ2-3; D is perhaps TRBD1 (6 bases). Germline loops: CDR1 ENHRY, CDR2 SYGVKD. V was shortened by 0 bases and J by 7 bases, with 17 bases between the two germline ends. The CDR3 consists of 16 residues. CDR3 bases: TGTGCCATCAGTGAGTCCCAGTGGGGGCCCGGAAATACGCAGTATTTT. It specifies CAISESQWGPGNTQYF.

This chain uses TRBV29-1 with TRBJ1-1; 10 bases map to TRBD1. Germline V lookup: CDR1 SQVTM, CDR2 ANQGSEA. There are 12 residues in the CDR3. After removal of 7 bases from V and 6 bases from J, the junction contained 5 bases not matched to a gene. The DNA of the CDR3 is TGCAGCGCTGGACAGGGGGTTGCTGAAGCTTTCTTT. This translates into CSAGQGVAEAFF.